This T cell receptor (beta chain) was sequenced in a study of blood T cells in healthy people across ages. Study at large: With template switching, about one barcoded beta molecule was captured per two T cells.

Using a J-beta primer mix together with a sample-barcoded 5' primer, a second PCR was run for roughly 7 to 12 cycles. Via MiXCR, TCRdb re-called the 5' RACE reads, giving one row per CDR3 protein. In the table there are about 780,000 distinct CDR3 sequences, more than 35% of which are singletons. Trimming removed 4 bases from V and 5 bases from J; junction bases left unmatched: 11. The CDR3 spans 16 residues. Germline values: CDR1 LGHDT, CDR2 YNNKEL (reference sequence). The chain carries TRBV3-1 and TRBJ2-5; TRBD1 agrees at 9 bases. The sample was blood. The receptor was derived from a man aged 80 or over in good health. The CDR3 region is CASSRGTGSFGETQYF. The CDR3 DNA follows: TGTGCCAGCAGCCGTGGGACAGGGAGTTTCGGGGAGACCCAGTACTTC.